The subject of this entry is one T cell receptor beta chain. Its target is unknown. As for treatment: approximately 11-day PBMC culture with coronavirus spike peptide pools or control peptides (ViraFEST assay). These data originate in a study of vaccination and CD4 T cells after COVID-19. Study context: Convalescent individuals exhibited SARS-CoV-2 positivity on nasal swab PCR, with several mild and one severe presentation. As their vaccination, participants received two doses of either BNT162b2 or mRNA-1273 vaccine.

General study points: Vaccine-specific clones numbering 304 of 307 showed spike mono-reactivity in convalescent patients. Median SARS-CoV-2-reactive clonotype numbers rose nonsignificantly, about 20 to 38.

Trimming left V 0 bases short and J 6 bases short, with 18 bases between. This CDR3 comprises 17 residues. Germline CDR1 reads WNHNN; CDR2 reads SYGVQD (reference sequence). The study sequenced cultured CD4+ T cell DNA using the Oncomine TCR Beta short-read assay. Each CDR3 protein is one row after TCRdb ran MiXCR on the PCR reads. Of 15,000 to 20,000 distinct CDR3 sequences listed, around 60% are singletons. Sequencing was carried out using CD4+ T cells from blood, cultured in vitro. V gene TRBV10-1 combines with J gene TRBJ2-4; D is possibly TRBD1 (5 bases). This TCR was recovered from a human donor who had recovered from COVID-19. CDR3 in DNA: TGCGCCAGCAGTGAGTCGACGACAGCTATACCGGGAAACATTCAGTACTTC. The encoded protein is CASSESTTAIPGNIQYF.